The 4 T cell receptor beta chains below all came from one sample that was sequenced in a study of CD8 T cells in ankylosing spondylitis. Each CDR3 protein gets one entry after TCRdb re-called the 5' RACE reads with MiXCR. The repertoire has about 24,000 distinct CDR3 sequences, roughly a sixth of them found once; the top ten carry 25% to 30%. Sequencing used blood. The receptor set was obtained from a male donor with ankylosing spondylitis or in good health (not recorded which).

For the CDR3, the DNA is TGCAGCGGAAGGGACCGACAATACGAGCAGTACTTC. Its translation is CSGRDRQYEQYF. V usage is TRBV29-1 and J usage is TRBJ2-7; possibly TRBD1 or TRBD2 for D (5 bases each). Germline CDR1 is SQVTM and CDR2 is ANQGSEA. This CDR3 region has 12 residues. V dropped 7 bases and J dropped 4 bases, with 14 bases sitting between them.

This clonotype was counted at least ten times. The rearrangement joins TRBV12-3 or TRBV12-4 to TRBJ2-2, with no clear D. This CDR3 is built from 14 residues. The V and J ends lost 5 bases and 0 bases respectively, with 7 bases between them. The CDR3 nucleotides read TGTGCCAGCAGTCCAAGTCCGAACACCGGGGAGCTGTTTTTT. It encodes CASSPSPNTGELFF.

This clonotype has a handful of counts. The chain joins TRBV20-1 to TRBJ2-1; 7 bases line up with TRBD2. Germline V gene sequence: CDR1 DFQATT, CDR2 SNEGSKA (reference sequence). This CDR3 region has 13 residues. V trimming: 6 bases; J trimming: 4 bases; junction bases outside the gene matches: 6. In DNA, the CDR3 is TGCAGTGCCAAGCCTAGCGGATACAATGAGCAGTTCTTC. Amino acids: CSAKPSGYNEQFF.

Of note for this clonotype: A single base separates this from a much larger clone, so it may be a read error. The missing conserved phenylalanine or tryptophan at the end of this CDR3 makes a read error likely. The chain couples TRBV12-3 or TRBV12-4 to TRBJ2-3; D remains ambiguous. The CDR3 spans 11 residues. Deletions cut 3 bases from V and 6 bases from J, with 4 bases between. CDR3 bases: TGTGCCAGCAGTTTTCGGGATACGCAGTATTTA. Its translation is CASSFRDTQYL.